This T cell receptor (beta chain) emerged from a study of blood T cell repertoires in COVID-19. Produced via immunoSEQ multiplex PCR; TCRdb's table is partial and in-frame only. The sample records 45,000 to 60,000 clones, 65% to 85% being singletons. The V gene's germline CDR1 is ENHRY and CDR2 SYGVKD. The CDR3 has 12 amino acids. Between the trimmed V and J ends, which lost 10 bases and 1 base, there was a span of 8 bases. The receptor was derived from a man aged 45-60 years with acute or convalescent COVID-19. Specimen: peripheral blood. The genes are TRBV10-3 and TRBJ1-3; D is undetermined. In nucleotides, the CDR3 is TGTGCCACCGGGGAGTCTGGAAACACCATATATTTT. Its protein product is CATGESGNTIYF.